The 20 T cell receptor beta chains reported below all come from one sample, sequenced in a study of blood T cells in healthy people across ages (dated by TCRdb to about 2015). The library relied on 5' RACE. TCRdb shows the sequencer as Illumina HiSeq 2500. A second PCR of roughly 6 to 12 cycles was performed with a sample-barcoded 5' primer and a J-beta primer mix. TCRdb trimmed the raw reads at Q25, called clones with MiXCR and kept productive beta chains. Rows matching on CDR3 protein sequence are summarized as one entry with the most common DNA and genes. A total of around 990,000 distinct CDR3 sequences appear in this sample, around 25% of them only once. The ten top clones hold about 0.69% of the sample. This same sample was also taken into another study, of T cells of mothers and their children.

Input material: blood. These receptors were obtained from a girl aged 2 to 10 in good health.

The sample holds a few counts of this clonotype. The genes are TRBV2 and TRBJ1-1; the D gene is possibly TRBD1 (6 bases). Trimming pared 3 bases from V and 4 bases from J, leaving 15 bases between. Germline V gene lookup returns CDR1 SNHLY and CDR2 FYNNEI. This CDR3 is built from 15 residues. As DNA, the CDR3 is TGTGCCAGCAGTGATCTCAGGGGTTTGACCACTGAAGCTTTCTTT. This sequence encodes CASSDLRGLTTEAFF.

The chain uses TRBV28 and TRBJ2-7; 7 bases align to TRBD1. V shed 1 base and J 5 bases; nucleotides not matched to a gene: 14. This CDR3 has 17 amino acids. Per germline, CDR1 MDHEN and CDR2 SYDVKM. CDR3 amino acids: CASSLSLQTGKYNEQYF. CDR3 nucleotides: TGTGCCAGCAGTTTATCCCTCCAGACAGGGAAGTACAACGAGCAGTACTTC.

The chain links TRBV7-2 to TRBJ1-5, with a possible D match to TRBD1 (6 bases). The CDR3 runs 13 residues. The germline CDR1 and CDR2 sequences are SGHTA and FQGNSA. V lost 5 bases to trimming and J lost 5 bases, with 10 bases between them. Here the CDR3 DNA reads TGTGCCAGCAGCATCAGGGGCGATCAGCCCCAGCATTTT. The encoded protein is CASSIRGDQPQHF.

This clonotype showed up just once. V is TRBV20-1 and J is TRBJ1-4; 7 bases are shared with TRBD1. V trimming: 1 base; J trimming: 0 bases; junction bases outside the gene matches: 5. Per germline, CDR1 DFQATT and CDR2 SNEGSKA (reference sequence). This CDR3 is built from 16 residues. The DNA of the CDR3 is TGCAGTGCTAGAGGGATGACAGGGACAACTAATGAAAAACTGTTTTTT. It specifies CSARGMTGTTNEKLFF.

The chain joins TRBV24-1 to TRBJ2-3; TRBD1 or TRBD2 may be the D gene (6 bases each). Germline lookup yields CDR1 KGHDR and CDR2 SFDVKD. The CDR3 spans 14 residues. The ends were cut back, 5 bases at V and 9 bases at J, with 17 bases in the middle. The CDR3 loop is CATSVGGAGDTQYF. Written as DNA, the CDR3 is TGTGCCACCAGTGTGGGGGGCGCCGGGGACACGCAGTATTTT.

The chain combines TRBV12-3 or TRBV12-4 with TRBJ2-2; D is perhaps TRBD1 (6 bases). The V end was cut by 7 bases, the J end by 6 bases, with 12 bases between. The CDR3 extends over 13 amino acids. CDR3 DNA: TGTGCCAGCACCCCAGGGGTTGCCGGGGAGCTGTTTTTT. It encodes CASTPGVAGELFF.

This chain links TRBV12-3 or TRBV12-4 with TRBJ2-2; 10 bases are shared with TRBD2. Trimming removed 6 bases from V and 2 bases from J; junction bases left unmatched: 3. There are 15 residues in the CDR3. The CDR3 sequence: CASRGLARNTGELFF. The CDR3, as DNA: TGTGCCAGCAGGGGACTAGCGCGAAACACCGGGGAGCTGTTTTTT.

The rearrangement uses TRBV11-2 and TRBJ2-1; D gene ambiguous. There are 15 residues in the CDR3. V dropped 5 bases and J dropped 4 bases, with 15 bases sitting between them. Germline CDR1 SGHAT, CDR2 FQNNGV. CDR3 sequence: CASSHGNSEYNEQFF. The DNA for the CDR3 is TGTGCCAGCAGCCATGGAAACAGCGAATACAATGAGCAGTTCTTC.

A word on this clonotype: The CDR3 does not close with the conserved phenylalanine or tryptophan, likely indicating a read error. The genes are TRBV6-1 and TRBJ2-7; 9 nucleotides line up with TRBD2. J was trimmed by 3 bases and V by 7 bases; bases with no gene match: 7. The CDR3 loop spans 14 amino acids. The germline CDR1 and CDR2 sequences are MNHNS and SASEGT. CDR3: CASISGLALYEQYI. CDR3 bases: TGTGCCAGCATTAGTGGACTAGCGCTCTACGAGCAGTACATC.

This clonotype has more than one count but fewer than ten. Here the CDR3 DNA reads TGCAGCGTTGATCCGACAGGGTTTAAGGGGACCCAGTACTTC. It codes for CSVDPTGFKGTQYF. The chain combines TRBV29-1 with TRBJ2-5; 7 bases match TRBD1. Looked up from germline, CDR1 is SQVTM and CDR2 is ANQGSEA. CDR3 size: 14 residues. With 3 bases clipped from V and 7 bases from J, the junction kept 11 bases outside the gene matches.

The chain employs TRBV12-3 or TRBV12-4 and TRBJ2-7; D possibly corresponds to TRBD1 (6 bases). Trimming removed 5 bases from V and 2 bases from J, with 13 bases in between. The CDR3 is 14 residues long. In nucleotides, the CDR3 is TGTGCCAGCAGTATCCAGGGGCCAACCTACGAGCAGTACTTC. Translation: CASSIQGPTYEQYF.

The rearrangement joins TRBV13 to TRBJ1-1; 8 bases are a match to TRBD1. The V segment lost 6 bases and the J segment 6 bases; nucleotides outside the gene matches: 6. Germline V gives CDR1 PRHDT, CDR2 FYEKMQ (reference sequence). This CDR3 contains 13 residues. The CDR3 bases are TGTGCCAGCAGTTGGACAGGGAGCCCTGAAGCTTTCTTT. Protein: CASSWTGSPEAFF.

The rearrangement uses TRBV18 and TRBJ2-1; 8 bases fit TRBD1. The CDR3 loop spans 14 amino acids. V lost 5 bases to trimming and J lost 8 bases; unmatched junction nucleotides: 8. Germline V gene data show CDR1 as KGHSH and CDR2 as LQKENI. This CDR3 reads CASSSGTGTDEQFF. The CDR3 coding sequence is TGTGCCAGCTCATCGGGGACAGGTACCGATGAGCAGTTCTTC.

In this sample, this clonotype turned up a few times. The rearrangement uses TRBV29-1 and TRBJ1-2; D uncertain. CDR3 size: 12 residues. The V end lost 1 base, the J end lost 1 base, and 4 bases lay between the germline ends. Germline CDR1 SQVTM, CDR2 ANQGSEA. CDR3 bases: TGCAGCGTTGAAGCCCTTAACTATGGCTACACCTTC. Amino acid sequence: CSVEALNYGYTF. Full variable domain (outside the CDR3, taken from reference TRBV29-1 and TRBJ1-2): SAVISQKPSRDICQRGTSLTIQCQVDSQVTMMFWYRQQPGQSLTLIATANQGSEATYESGFVIDKFPISRPNLTFSTLTVSNMSPEDSSIYLCSVEALNYGYTFGSGTRLTVV.

The rearrangement uses TRBV28 and TRBJ2-1, with 12 bases matching TRBD2. J was trimmed by 7 bases and V by 3 bases; bases with no gene match: 7. The CDR3 is 16 amino acids. CDR1 is MDHEN and CDR2 is SYDVKM in the germline V gene. CDR3 in amino acids: CASSFAGLAGTNEQFF. The CDR3 DNA follows: TGTGCCAGCAGTTTCGCCGGACTAGCGGGAACGAATGAGCAGTTCTTC.

This chain connects TRBV7-9 to TRBJ2-3; the D gene is possibly TRBD2 (6 bases). Germline CDR1 reads SEHNR; CDR2 reads FQNEAQ (reference sequence). Trimming took 5 bases from V and 1 from J, leaving 10 bases between them. The CDR3 spans 14 residues. The CDR3: CASSGPSGTDTQYF. Written as DNA, the CDR3 is TGTGCCAGCAGCGGCCCTAGCGGCACAGATACGCAGTATTTT.

The chain has TRBV20-1 and TRBJ2-5, with TRBD1 matching 11 bases. Germline V lookup: CDR1 DFQATT, CDR2 SNEGSKA (reference sequence). V was clipped by 5 bases and J by 5 bases; unmatched bases: 4. The CDR3 spans 13 residues. The CDR3 DNA follows: TGCAGTGCTTTGGACAGGGGGCCGGAGACCCAGTACTTC. It codes for CSALDRGPETQYF.

J is TRBJ2-7 and V is TRBV6-5, with D perhaps matching TRBD1 (5 bases). The CDR3 has 13 amino acids. Germline values: CDR1 MNHEY, CDR2 SVGAGI. The V end was cut by 6 bases, the J end by 6 bases, with 15 bases between. The CDR3 sequence: CASSEGRVGEQYF. CDR3 DNA: TGTGCCAGCAGCGAAGGCAGGGTCGGCGAGCAGTACTTC.

In its sample, this clonotype was seen a few times. The CDR3 DNA reads as TGTGCCAGCTCGGGGGGAAAGACCCAGCATTTT. Protein product: CASSGGKTQHF. The rearrangement joins TRBV2 to TRBJ1-5; D possibly corresponds to TRBD1 (5 bases). CDR1 SNHLY and CDR2 FYNNEI come from the germline V gene. The V end lost 8 bases, the J end lost 11 bases, and 13 bases lay between the germline ends. The CDR3 extends over 11 amino acids.

The V gene is TRBV29-1, the J gene TRBJ2-5; D perhaps matches TRBD1 (6 bases). The CDR3 runs to 14 residues. Germline V CDR1 and CDR2: SQVTM, ANQGSEA. The germline V and J ends were trimmed by 1 base and 5 bases, with 14 bases remaining between them. The CDR3 sequence: CSVEVRDTGETQYF. The DNA for the CDR3 is TGCAGCGTTGAAGTTAGGGACACCGGGGAGACCCAGTACTTC.